This paragraph reports one T cell receptor (beta chain). The antigen is unknown. Bulk tissue was left unsorted, and RNA and DNA were co-extracted from about 19-30 mg of it. In every tumor sample, viable tumor cells made up over 85%. The data stem from a study of tumor-infiltrating lymphocytes in primary liver carcinoma. Across the study: The study enrolled male and female patients aged 30 to 69 years.

V trimming: 9 bases; J trimming: 4 bases; junction bases outside the gene matches: 11. The CDR3 has 15 residues. The study's findings and limits: Only about 7.5-25% of top clones spanned all five tumor regions. Tumor-adjacent and tumor-blood pairs shared less of their repertoires than tumor region pairs shared.

With roughly 500 ng total RNA as template and a constant-region primer, TCR beta cDNA was made. What produced the TCR beta libraries was three nested multiplex PCR rounds using slightly modified ARM-PCR. A C-beta reverse primer was combined with TRBV1-TRBV30 forward primers in the first two PCR rounds, and each round had about 10 cycles. TCRdb processed the multiplex PCR reads anew with MiXCR; each CDR3 protein has one entry. The sample has approximately 110,000 distinct CDR3 sequences, 64% seen once. This clonotype was sampled from an older woman with primary liver carcinoma and hepatitis B virus infection. The genes are TRBV12-3 or TRBV12-4 and TRBJ1-1, with TRBD1 identical over 10 bases. The sample was liver tumor tissue from sampling region 3. Subset: tumor region T3, left-lateral pole. The CDR3 nucleotides are TGTGCCAGGATTGACAGGGGGCGAACTCTCACTGAAGCTTTCTTT. Protein product: CARIDRGRTLTEAFF.